This T cell receptor (beta chain) emerged from a study of early T cells in non-severe SARS-CoV-2 infection. Study at large: The chains were unpaired, and the sequenced material was bulk RNA from unsorted whole blood.

With regard to this clonotype: Its antigen is not identified.

Whole-study findings and limits: Sequences matched to VDJdb favored anti-spike CD8 responses, while private and CD4 specificities were missed.

CDR1 is GTSNPN, CDR2 SVGIG, per germline (reference sequence). V lost 5 bases, J lost 3 bases, and 7 bases lay in between. This CDR3 comprises 12 residues. Unique molecular identifier tags were affixed to discrete cDNA molecules. TCRdb ran MiXCR on the 5' RACE reads and lists one entry per CDR3 protein. The sample records 100,000 to 150,000 distinct CDR3 sequences, more than 13% being singletons. The TCR was taken from an adult who was a healthcare worker with PCR-confirmed SARS-CoV-2 infection or an uninfected control (not recorded which). The chain combines TRBV30 with TRBJ2-2; D uncertain. Sequenced: whole blood. This CDR3 reads CAWPKDTGELFF. Written as DNA, the CDR3 is TGTGCCTGGCCGAAAGACACCGGGGAGCTGTTTTTT.